The next 14 T cell receptor beta chains were all read from a single sample in a study of shared clonotypes between healthy human individuals. Assay used: immunoSEQ multiplex PCR; TCRdb lists only in-frame clones, some missing. The sample lists around 720,000 clones; 60% to 75% were seen once. The sequenced material came from memory CD4+ T cells sorted from blood. Documented subset: CD45RA-negative fraction. These receptors all come from a woman aged 25 to 39 in good health.

This rearrangement joins TRBV7-8 to TRBJ2-5; the D is unclear. CDR3 size: 14 residues. V was pared by 2 bases and J by 2 bases, with 9 bases between. Germline V gene data show CDR1 as SGHVS and CDR2 as FQNEAQ. In DNA, the CDR3 is TGTGCCAGCAGCTTAATGATATCGCAAGAGACCCAGTACTTC. Translated: CASSLMISQETQYF.

This chain connects TRBV5-6 to TRBJ1-1; D remains unclear. Germline-derived CDR1 and CDR2 are SGHDT and YYEEEE. The CDR3 is made up of 13 amino acids. The V end lost 4 bases, the J end lost 0 bases, and 7 bases lay between the germline ends. The CDR3 sequence is CASSPYMNTEAFF. For the CDR3, the DNA is TGTGCCAGCAGCCCTTACATGAACACTGAAGCTTTCTTT.

This clone is a singleton in its sample. The chain recombines TRBV11-3 with TRBJ2-1, with D unresolved. This CDR3 contains 16 residues. The V and J ends lost 5 bases and 0 bases respectively, with 14 bases between them. The V gene's germline CDR1 is SGHNT and CDR2 YENEEA. DNA for the CDR3: TGTGCCAGCAGCCCACCTGGTGCCAACTCCTACAATGAGCAGTTCTTC. Translated: CASSPPGANSYNEQFF.

V is TRBV27 and J is TRBJ1-4; weak D call: TRBD1 (6 bases). The CDR3 is made up of 15 amino acids. CDR1 and CDR2 (germline): MNHEY, SMNVEV (reference sequence). V lost 1 base and J lost 7, with 13 bases in between. CDR3 nucleotides: TGTGCCAGCAGTTTATATGGGAGGGGGGGTGAAAAACTGTTTTTT. It codes for CASSLYGRGGEKLFF.

The chain links TRBV5-1 to TRBJ2-6; perhaps TRBD2 as D (6 bases). Germline CDR1 SGHRS, CDR2 YFSETQ. This CDR3 region has 16 residues. V was cut by 5 bases and J by 2 bases, with 14 bases left in between. CDR3 protein: CASRSPGTAGANVLTF. CDR3 in DNA: TGCGCCAGCAGATCACCCGGGACTGCTGGGGCCAACGTCCTGACTTTC.

The chain joins TRBV7-7 to TRBJ2-2; tentatively, D is TRBD1 (5 bases). The CDR3 is 15 residues long. From germline, CDR1 is SSHAT and CDR2 FNYEAQ (reference sequence). V was cut by 3 bases and J by 6 bases, with 14 bases left in between. The CDR3 spells CASSLLLGQAGELFF. In DNA, the CDR3 is TGTGCCAGCAGCTTGCTACTGGGGCAAGCCGGGGAGCTGTTTTTT.

This clone was seen a few times. Other DNA sequences within the sample encode an identical CDR3. The J gene is TRBJ1-5, the V gene TRBV2; possible D gene TRBD1, 6 bases. The germline V gene encodes CDR1 SNHLY and CDR2 FYNNEI. The CDR3 is made up of 13 amino acids. Trimming removed 7 bases from V and 0 bases from J, with 7 bases in between. This chain's CDR3 is CASNRDSNQPQHF. CDR3 bases: TGTGCCAGCAACAGGGATAGCAATCAGCCCCAGCATTTT. Full variable domain (missing parts from reference TRBV2 and TRBJ1-5): EPEVTQTPSHQVTQMGQEVILRCVPISNHLYFYWYRQILGQKVEFLVSFYNNEISEKSEIFDDQFSVERPDGSNFTLKIRSTKLEDSAMYFCASNRDSNQPQHFGDGTRLSIL.

This clone has only one observation. With a much larger clone just one base away, this may be a read error. The rearrangement uses TRBV11-2 and TRBJ2-2; the D is unclear. The CDR3 has 12 amino acids. The germline gives CDR1 SGHAT, CDR2 FQNNGV. V was trimmed by 5 bases and J by 1 base, leaving 2 bases between them. Here the CDR3 DNA reads TGTGCCAGCAGCGTGAACACCGGGGAGCTGTTTTTT. Amino acid sequence: CASSVNTGELFF.

The chain uses TRBV14 and TRBJ2-7; tentative D call: TRBD2 (6 bases). The ends were cut back, 0 bases at V and 2 bases at J, with 11 bases in the middle. The CDR3 loop spans 15 amino acids. Germline loops: CDR1 SGHDN, CDR2 FVKESK. CDR3 nucleotides: TGTGCCAGCAGCCAAGACGGGTGGGAGGCCTACGAGCAGTACTTC. The encoded protein is CASSQDGWEAYEQYF. Looking up the rest from reference TRBV14 and TRBJ2-7 gives the full variable domain: EAGVTQFPSHSVIEKGQTVTLRCDPISGHDNLYWYRRVMGKEIKFLLHFVKESKQDESGMPNNRFLAERTGGTYSTLKVQPAELEDSGVYFCASSQDGWEAYEQYFGPGTRLTVT.

J is TRBJ2-7 and V is TRBV5-1; perhaps TRBD1 as D (6 bases). This CDR3 has 16 amino acids. The germline CDR1 and CDR2 sequences are SGHRS and YFSETQ. Trimming shortened V by 5 bases and J by 4 bases, and 22 bases separated the two germline ends. The CDR3 reads CASRSNYRDKKYEQYF. DNA of the CDR3: TGCGCCAGCAGGTCCAATTACCGGGACAAGAAATACGAGCAGTACTTC. The variable domain in full, with the rest retrieved from reference TRBV5-1 and TRBJ2-7, is KAGVTQTPRYLIKTRGQQVTLSCSPISGHRSVSWYQQTPGQGLQFLFEYFSETQRNKGNFPGRFSGRQFSNSRSEMNVSTLELGDSALYLCASRSNYRDKKYEQYFGPGTRLTVT.

This chain uses TRBV5-4 with TRBJ2-1; 9 bases fit TRBD2. From germline, CDR1 is SGHNT and CDR2 YYREEE (reference sequence). The CDR3 contains 15 residues. The J segment lost 3 bases and the V segment lost 3 bases, leaving 4 bases of the junction unmatched. The CDR3 loop reads CASSSGLALYNEQFF. CDR3 coding DNA: TGTGCCAGCAGCTCCGGACTAGCGCTCTACAATGAGCAGTTCTTC.

This rearrangement joins TRBV10-3 to TRBJ1-2, with D possibly being TRBD1 (5 bases). Germline assignment: CDR1 ENHRY and CDR2 SYGVKD. Trimming stripped 6 bases from V and 8 bases from J, with 28 bases between. The CDR3 has 17 amino acids. The CDR3, as DNA: TGTGCCATCAGCGGACCCCCTCAGGGACTCACGCTGTCGGGCTACACCTTC. Amino acids: CAISGPPQGLTLSGYTF.

Note on this clone: Within the sample, other DNA sequences also encode this same CDR3. This chain links TRBV2 with TRBJ2-5; D might be TRBD2 (6 bases). The CDR3 runs to 13 residues. The V gene's germline CDR1 is SNHLY and CDR2 FYNNEI. The V end lost 6 bases, the J end lost 4 bases, and 12 bases lay between the germline ends. The CDR3 bases are TGTGCCAGCAGGCGTGGGGGGTCAGAGACCCAGTACTTC. Translated, it gives CASRRGGSETQYF.

V usage is TRBV28 and J usage is TRBJ2-7; tentative D call: TRBD1 (6 bases). In germline, CDR1 is MDHEN, CDR2 SYDVKM. Trimming took off 5 bases at V and 2 bases at J, with 10 bases between the two ends. The CDR3 has 13 residues. CDR3 DNA: TGTGCCAGCAGTAAAGGACAGACCTACGAGCAGTACTTC. Its protein product is CASSKGQTYEQYF.